This paragraph covers one T cell receptor (beta chain) sequence. This record belongs to a study of shared clonotypes between healthy human individuals. When replicate PCRs were run on unsorted PBMC, they used 250 to 300 ng DNA, some 31,000 T cell genomes. Repertoires were generated with immunoSEQ multiplex PCR, while TCRdb's copy carries only in-frame clones and drops some. The sample holds fewer than 600,000 clones; around 81% are singletons and the top ten take around 11%. Sequencing was carried out using PBMCs. The source is a woman aged 40 to 55 in good health. Some clones in this sample may be carry-over from other donors' samples.

CDR3 coding DNA: TGTGCCAGCAGCGCCCGGACAGCCTTGAACACTGAAGCTTTCTTT. Its translation: CASSARTALNTEAFF. The chain recombines TRBV9 with TRBJ1-1; weak D call: TRBD1 (6 bases). V gave up 3 bases and J gave up 0 bases, with 12 bases separating them. The germline gives CDR1 SGDLS, CDR2 YYNGEE. The CDR3 has 15 amino acids.